The rows below give T cell receptor beta chains drawn from one sample of a study of identical twins. One entry per CDR3 protein, called by TCRdb with MiXCR from the 5' RACE reads. This table holds roughly 1.6 million distinct CDR3 sequences, about 31% found once. The sequencing input was cord blood. These receptor sequences come from a newborn girl in good health. CDR3s include the opening cysteine and the closing phenylalanine or tryptophan. Fields, in order: clone size, V gene, CDR3 length, D gene, J gene, CDR3 protein, CDR3 DNA. A D gene is named only where the DNA matches it firmly. Clone size is given for some rows only: seen once, a few or many times, or a class if the clone is expanded.

few	TRBV11-1	14	NA	TRBJ2-7	CASSLARGRDEQYF	TGTGCCAGCAGCTTAGCACGGGGGCGAGACGAGCAGTACTTC
once	TRBV5-1	12	NA	TRBJ1-5	CASSSPPSPQHF	TGCGCCAGCAGCTCGCCCCCTTCGCCCCAGCATTTT
few	TRBV6-6	13	NA	TRBJ2-2	CASSPLVSGELFF	TGTGCCAGCAGTCCCCTTGTCTCCGGGGAGCTGTTTTTT
NA	TRBV9	13	NA	TRBJ2-3	CASCLRPSDTQYF	TGTGCCAGCTGCCTTCGCCCTTCAGATACGCAGTATTTT
NA	TRBV29-1	13	TRBD1	TRBJ1-3	CSVGQGGGNTIYF	TGCAGCGTCGGACAGGGAGGTGGAAACACCATATATTTT
few	TRBV5-1	16	NA	TRBJ2-4	CASSLSGREAKDIQYF	TGCGCCAGCAGCTTAAGCGGGCGAGAAGCCAAAGACATTCAGTACTTC
NA	TRBV7-2	15	NA	TRBJ2-1	CASSLAGGRVDEQFF	TGTGCCAGCAGCTTAGCAGGGGGGCGTGTAGATGAGCAGTTCTTC
NA	TRBV20-1	13	TRBD2	TRBJ2-1	CSAPTSGGNEQFF	TGCAGTGCTCCGACTAGCGGGGGGAATGAGCAGTTCTTC
NA	TRBV4-1	15	NA	TRBJ2-3	CASSQELGVADTQYF	TGCGCCAGCAGCCAAGAGCTGGGTGTCGCAGATACGCAGTATTTT
NA	TRBV5-1	14	NA	TRBJ2-3	CASSLEAETDTQYF	TGCGCCAGCAGCTTGGAGGCGGAGACAGATACGCAGTATTTT
few	TRBV28	14	NA	TRBJ2-5	CASSLTRIQETQYF	TGTGCCAGCAGTTTAACACGGATCCAAGAGACCCAGTACTTC
NA	TRBV20-1	17	TRBD2	TRBJ2-7	CSARNVRRELPLYEQYF	TGCAGTGCTAGAAACGTTCGGCGGGAGCTCCCCCTGTACGAGCAGTACTTC
many	TRBV6-5	14	NA	TRBJ2-1	CASSYRDSYNEQFF	TGTGCCAGCAGTTACCGGGACTCCTACAATGAGCAGTTCTTC
few	TRBV6-6	16	NA	TRBJ1-4	CASSYSLGGAGEKLFF	TGTGCCAGCAGTTACTCGTTGGGGGGGGCGGGCGAAAAACTGTTTTTT
NA	TRBV19	12	NA	TRBJ2-7	CATNSPPAEQYF	TGTGCCACCAATTCCCCCCCTGCCGAGCAGTACTTC
NA	TRBV7-8	17	TRBD2	TRBJ2-7	CASSLHLLAGVSYEQYF	TGTGCCAGCAGCTTACACCTACTAGCGGGGGTCTCCTACGAGCAGTACTTC
NA	TRBV21-1	14	NA	TRBJ2-5	CASSRDRFQETQYF	TGTGCCAGCAGCAGAGATAGGTTCCAAGAGACCCAGTACTTC
few	TRBV12-3/TRBV12-4	14	NA	TRBJ2-1	CASSLVGGLPEQFF	TGTGCCAGCAGTTTGGTTGGGGGGCTCCCCGAGCAGTTCTTC
few	TRBV21-1	16	NA	TRBJ2-7	CASSKVRRNYSYEQYF	TGTGCCAGCAGCAAAGTAAGGCGTAACTATTCCTACGAGCAGTACTTC
few	TRBV5-6	15	NA	TRBJ2-1	CASSLPPNSYNEQFF	TGTGCCAGCAGCTTGCCCCCTAATAGCTACAATGAGCAGTTCTTC
few	TRBV25-1	15	TRBD1	TRBJ1-2	CASSSRATGAYGYTF	TGTGCCAGCAGTAGCCGGGCGACAGGGGCCTATGGCTACACCTTC
many	TRBV5-1	16	NA	TRBJ2-1	CASSLARGVSYNEQFF	TGTGCCAGCAGCTTAGCCCGCGGAGTTTCCTACAATGAGCAGTTCTTC
few	TRBV20-1	14	TRBD2	TRBJ2-1	CSARLAGAGDEQFF	TGCAGTGCTAGACTAGCGGGAGCGGGCGATGAGCAGTTCTTC
NA	TRBV4-2	12	NA	TRBJ2-3	CASSQDRGPQYF	TGTGCCAGCAGCCAAGATCGGGGGCCGCAGTATTTT
few	TRBV27	14	TRBD1	TRBJ1-4	CASCMGQGDEKLFF	TGTGCCAGCTGCATGGGACAGGGAGACGAAAAACTGTTTTTT
few	TRBV14	21	NA	TRBJ1-6	CASSQDFGSSECLSYNSPLHF	TGTGCCAGCAGCCAAGATTTCGGTTCGTCGGAATGCCTCTCCTATAATTCACCCCTCCACTTT
NA	TRBV13	15	TRBD1	TRBJ1-6	CASQTGNADNSPLHF	TGTGCCAGCCAGACAGGGAATGCCGATAATTCACCCCTCCACTTT
few	TRBV18	17	TRBD1	TRBJ1-2	CASSPEEGQGDWYGYTF	TGTGCCAGCTCCCCCGAGGAGGGACAGGGGGATTGGTATGGCTACACCTTC
few	TRBV7-2	14	TRBD1	TRBJ2-4	CASSGDREKNIQYF	TGTGCCAGCAGCGGGGACAGGGAGAAAAACATTCAGTACTTC
many	TRBV7-2	17	TRBD2	TRBJ2-3	CASSLGNSGARGDTQYF	TGTGCCAGCAGCTTAGGAAATAGCGGGGCTAGGGGGGATACGCAGTATTTT
NA	TRBV7-2	20	NA	TRBJ2-6	CASSLVKASGFYSGANVLTF	TGTGCCAGCAGCTTAGTGAAGGCGTCGGGGTTTTACTCTGGGGCCAACGTCCTGACTTTC
few	TRBV28	15	TRBD2	TRBJ2-3	CASSFWTSGPNTQYF	TGTGCCAGCAGTTTTTGGACTAGCGGTCCCAATACGCAGTATTTT
NA	TRBV5-5	15	NA	TRBJ2-7	CASSPAGTANYEQYF	TGTGCCAGCAGCCCGGCGGGGACAGCGAACTACGAGCAGTACTTC